This T cell receptor (beta chain) appears in the sequencing data of a study of naive and memory T cell subsets. Both TRBC1 and TRBC2 were covered by a beta constant-region primer of two equimolar oligonucleotides. MiXCR was run by TCRdb on the UMI-ligation and nested PCR reads, yielding one entry per CDR3 protein. The data hold about 90,000 distinct CDR3 sequences, with 7% observed a single time. CDR3 size: 14 residues. CDR1 MNHNS and CDR2 SASEGT come from the germline V gene. After removal of 9 bases from V and 4 bases from J, the junction contained 11 bases not matched to a gene. On this clonotype: Its antigen is unidentified.

Study-wide findings and caveats: The power law exponent of TCR abundance differed between naive and memory cells. No ground truth validated the naive and memory repertoire findings. From naive to CM, EM and EMRA, diversity decreased and Gini increased. Clonotypes here are unpaired alpha or beta chain sequences.

Specimen: central memory CD4+ T cells from blood. The sequence was collected from a human donor in good health. This chain links TRBV6-1 with TRBJ2-5, with TRBD1 matching over 7 bases. As DNA, the CDR3 is TGTGCCAGGAAACAGGGGTGCAAGCGAGAGACCCAGTACTTC. Translation gives CARKQGCKRETQYF.